The clone carrying this T cell receptor (beta chain) occurred once. Its antigen is unidentified. The data are from a study of long-term antiretroviral therapy in people with HIV. Findings and limits, study-wide: Neither ART adherence, viral resistance nor therapy changes were documented.

Running of the v3.0 immunoSEQ assay took place at survey level. TCRdb's table, derived via immunoSEQ multiplex PCR, lists solely in-frame clones and lacks some. The data contain about 16,000 clones, just under 80% of them singletons. V gave up 2 bases and J gave up 4 bases, with 7 bases separating them. CDR3 size: 12 residues. Germline V lookup: CDR1 SGHRS, CDR2 YFSETQ. The gene calls are TRBV5-1 and TRBJ2-7; D gene unclear. Sequences were derived from unsorted PBMCs, sampled approximately 3.4 years after starting antiretroviral therapy. This sequence was found in a woman aged 35 to 49 with HIV. The CDR3 here is CASSLVPYEQYF. The CDR3 DNA reads as TGCGCCAGCAGCTTAGTCCCGTACGAGCAGTACTTC.